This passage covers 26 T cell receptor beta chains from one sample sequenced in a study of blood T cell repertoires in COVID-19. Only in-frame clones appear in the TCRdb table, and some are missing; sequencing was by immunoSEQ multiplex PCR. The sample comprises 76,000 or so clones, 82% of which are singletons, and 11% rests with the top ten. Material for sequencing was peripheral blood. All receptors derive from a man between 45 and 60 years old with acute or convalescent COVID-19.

The CDR3 DNA reads as TGTGCCAGTAGTATACTGGGCAATAAGAACACTGAAGCTTTCTTT. It translates to CASSILGNKNTEAFF. V usage is TRBV19 and J usage is TRBJ1-1; D is unclear. Deletions cut 2 bases from V and 1 base from J, with 11 bases between. The CDR3 runs 15 residues. Looked up from germline, CDR1 is LNHDA and CDR2 is SQIVND (reference sequence).

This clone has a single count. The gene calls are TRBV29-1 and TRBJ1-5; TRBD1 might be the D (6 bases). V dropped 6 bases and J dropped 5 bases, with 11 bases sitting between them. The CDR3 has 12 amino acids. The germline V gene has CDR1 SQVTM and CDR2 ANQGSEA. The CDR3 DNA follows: TGCAGCGTACGGACAGACCATCAGCCCCAGCATTTT. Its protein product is CSVRTDHQPQHF.

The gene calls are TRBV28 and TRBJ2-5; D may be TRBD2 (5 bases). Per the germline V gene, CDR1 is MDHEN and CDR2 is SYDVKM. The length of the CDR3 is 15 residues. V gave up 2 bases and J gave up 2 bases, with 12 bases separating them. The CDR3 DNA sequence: TGTGCCAGCAGTTTAACGGATACGGGGCAAGAGACCCAGTACTTC. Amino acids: CASSLTDTGQETQYF.

The CDR3 DNA reads TGCAGCGTCCCCGGGGGGAATGAGCAGTTCTTC. Translated: CSVPGGNEQFF. V gene TRBV29-1 combines with J gene TRBJ2-1; 7 bases map to TRBD2. V was clipped by 6 bases and J by 7 bases; unmatched bases: 3. The CDR3 is 11 residues long. Germline loops: CDR1 SQVTM, CDR2 ANQGSEA.

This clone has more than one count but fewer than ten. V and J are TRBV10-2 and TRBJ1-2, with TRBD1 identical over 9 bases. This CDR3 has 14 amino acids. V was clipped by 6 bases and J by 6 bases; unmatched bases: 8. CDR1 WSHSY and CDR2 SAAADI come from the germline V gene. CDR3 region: CASREKRTGDGYTF. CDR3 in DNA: TGCGCCAGCAGAGAGAAGAGGACAGGGGATGGCTACACCTTC.

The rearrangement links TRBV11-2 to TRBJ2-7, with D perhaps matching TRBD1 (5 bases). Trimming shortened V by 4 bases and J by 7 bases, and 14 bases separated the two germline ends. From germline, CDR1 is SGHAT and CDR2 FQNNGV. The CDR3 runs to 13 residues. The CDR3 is CASSSVTGSEQYF. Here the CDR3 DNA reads TGTGCCAGCAGCTCCGTAACAGGTTCAGAGCAGTACTTC.

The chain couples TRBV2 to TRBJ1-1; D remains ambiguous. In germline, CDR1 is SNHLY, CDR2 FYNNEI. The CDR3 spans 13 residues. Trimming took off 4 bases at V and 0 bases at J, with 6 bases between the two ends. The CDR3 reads CASSADLNTEAFF. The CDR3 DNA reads TGTGCCAGCAGTGCAGATTTGAACACTGAAGCTTTCTTT.

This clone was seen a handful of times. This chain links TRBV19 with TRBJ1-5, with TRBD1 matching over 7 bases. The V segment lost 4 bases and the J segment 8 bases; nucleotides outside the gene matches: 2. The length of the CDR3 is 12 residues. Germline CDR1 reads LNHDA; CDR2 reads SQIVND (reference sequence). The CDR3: CASSTGQEPQHF. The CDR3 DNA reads TGTGCCAGTAGTACCGGACAGGAGCCCCAGCATTTT. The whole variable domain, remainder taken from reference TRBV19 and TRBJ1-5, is DGGITQSPKYLFRKEGQNVTLSCEQNLNHDAMYWYRQDPGQGLRLIYYSQIVNDFQKGDIAEGYSVSREKKESFPLTVTSAQKNPTAFYLCASSTGQEPQHFGDGTRLSIL.

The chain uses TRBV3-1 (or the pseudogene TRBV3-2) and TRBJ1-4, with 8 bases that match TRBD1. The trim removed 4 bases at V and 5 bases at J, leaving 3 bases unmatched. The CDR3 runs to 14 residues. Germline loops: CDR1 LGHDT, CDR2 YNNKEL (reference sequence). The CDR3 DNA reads TGTGCCAGCAGCCGACAGGGGCGGAATGAAAAACTGTTTTTT. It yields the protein CASSRQGRNEKLFF.

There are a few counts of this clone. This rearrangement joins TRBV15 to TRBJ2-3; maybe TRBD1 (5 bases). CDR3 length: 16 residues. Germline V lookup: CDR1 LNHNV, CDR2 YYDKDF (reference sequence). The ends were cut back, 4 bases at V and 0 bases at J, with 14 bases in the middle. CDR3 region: CATSTRRQTSTDTQYF. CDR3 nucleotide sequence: TGTGCCACCAGCACGCGTCGACAGACTAGCACAGATACGCAGTATTTT.

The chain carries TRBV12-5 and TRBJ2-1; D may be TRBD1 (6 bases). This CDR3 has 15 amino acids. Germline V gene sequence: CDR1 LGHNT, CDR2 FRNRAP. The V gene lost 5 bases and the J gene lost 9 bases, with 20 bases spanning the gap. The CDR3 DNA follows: TGTGCTAGTGGTCCCGGGACACCGCTTAGCGCTGAGCAGTTCTTC. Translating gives CASGPGTPLSAEQFF.

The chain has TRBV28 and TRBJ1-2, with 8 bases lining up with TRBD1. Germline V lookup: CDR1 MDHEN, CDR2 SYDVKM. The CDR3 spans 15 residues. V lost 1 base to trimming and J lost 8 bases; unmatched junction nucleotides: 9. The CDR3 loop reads CASSLSRQGARGYTF. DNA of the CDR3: TGTGCCAGCAGTTTATCTCGGCAGGGGGCTCGAGGCTACACCTTC.

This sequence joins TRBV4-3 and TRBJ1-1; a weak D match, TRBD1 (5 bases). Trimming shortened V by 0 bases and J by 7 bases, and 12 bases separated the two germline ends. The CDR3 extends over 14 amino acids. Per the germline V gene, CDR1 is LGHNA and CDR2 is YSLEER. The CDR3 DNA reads TGCGCCAGCAGCCAAGACTCAGGGTTGTTTGAAGCTTTCTTT. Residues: CASSQDSGLFEAFF.

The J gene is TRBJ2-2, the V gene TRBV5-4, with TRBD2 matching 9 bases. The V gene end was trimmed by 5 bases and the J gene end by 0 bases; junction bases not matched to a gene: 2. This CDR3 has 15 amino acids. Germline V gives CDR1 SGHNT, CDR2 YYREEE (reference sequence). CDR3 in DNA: TGTGCCAGCAGGCGACTAGCGGCGAACACCGGGGAGCTGTTTTTT. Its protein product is CASRRLAANTGELFF.

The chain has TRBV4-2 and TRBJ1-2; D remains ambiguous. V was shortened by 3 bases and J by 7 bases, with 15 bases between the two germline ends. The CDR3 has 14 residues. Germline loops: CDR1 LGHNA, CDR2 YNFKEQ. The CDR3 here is CASSQRITAGGYTF. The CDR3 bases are TGTGCCAGCAGCCAGCGAATCACCGCGGGTGGCTACACCTTC.

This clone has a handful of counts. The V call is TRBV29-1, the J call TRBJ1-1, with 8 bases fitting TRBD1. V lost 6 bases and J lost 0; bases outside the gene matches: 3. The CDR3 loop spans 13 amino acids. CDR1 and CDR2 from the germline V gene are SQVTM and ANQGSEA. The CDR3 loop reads CSVGTGVNTEAFF. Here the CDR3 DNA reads TGCAGCGTCGGGACAGGAGTGAACACTGAAGCTTTCTTT.

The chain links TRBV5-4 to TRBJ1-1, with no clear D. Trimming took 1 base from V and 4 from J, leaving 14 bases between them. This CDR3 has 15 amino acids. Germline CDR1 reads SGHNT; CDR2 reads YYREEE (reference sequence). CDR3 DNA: TGTGCCAGCAGCTTGAGTAAGGAGCGGGGCACTGAAGCTTTCTTT. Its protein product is CASSLSKERGTEAFF. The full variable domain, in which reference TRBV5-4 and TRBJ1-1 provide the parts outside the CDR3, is ETGVTQSPTHLIKTRGQQVTLRCSSQSGHNTVSWYQQALGQGPQFIFQYYREEENGRGNFPPRFSGLQFPNYSSELNVNALELDDSALYLCASSLSKERGTEAFFGQGTRLTVV.

The DNA of the CDR3 is TGTGCCAGCAGCTTCGGAGGGGCCTCCTACGAGCAGTACTTC. Its translation: CASSFGGASYEQYF. The gene calls are TRBV7-9 and TRBJ2-7; possibly TRBD2 for D (6 bases). V lost 3 bases to trimming and J lost 0 bases, with 9 bases between them. Germline CDR1 SEHNR, CDR2 FQNEAQ (reference sequence). This CDR3 is 14 amino acids long.

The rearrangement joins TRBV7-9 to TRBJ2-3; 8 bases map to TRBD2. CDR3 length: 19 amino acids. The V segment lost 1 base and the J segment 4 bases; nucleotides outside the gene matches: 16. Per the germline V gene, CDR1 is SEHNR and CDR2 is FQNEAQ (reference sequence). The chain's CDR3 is CASSLGWASGPVAPDTQYF. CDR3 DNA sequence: TGTGCCAGCAGCTTAGGATGGGCTAGCGGGCCCGTTGCCCCAGATACGCAGTATTTT.

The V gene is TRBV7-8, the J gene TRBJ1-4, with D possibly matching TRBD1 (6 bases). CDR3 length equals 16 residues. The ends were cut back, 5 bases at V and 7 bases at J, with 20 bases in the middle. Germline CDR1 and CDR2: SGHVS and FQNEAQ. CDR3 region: CASSLGGAGDGEKLFF. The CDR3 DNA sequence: TGTGCCAGCAGCCTAGGGGGAGCAGGGGATGGTGAAAAACTGTTTTTT.

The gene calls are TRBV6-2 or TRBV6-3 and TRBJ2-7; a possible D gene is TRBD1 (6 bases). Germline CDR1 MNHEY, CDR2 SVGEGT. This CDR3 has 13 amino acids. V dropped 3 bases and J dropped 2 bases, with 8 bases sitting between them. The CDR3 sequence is CASSYTGPYEQYF. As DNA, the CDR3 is TGTGCCAGCAGTTATACAGGGCCCTACGAGCAGTACTTC.

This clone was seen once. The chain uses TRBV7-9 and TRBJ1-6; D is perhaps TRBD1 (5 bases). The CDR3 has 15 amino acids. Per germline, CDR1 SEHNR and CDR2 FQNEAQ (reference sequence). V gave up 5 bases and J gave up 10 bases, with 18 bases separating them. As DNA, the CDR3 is TGTGCCAGCAGCCCGGGGGACTGGGGTAGGTCACCCCTCCACTTT. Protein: CASSPGDWGRSPLHF.

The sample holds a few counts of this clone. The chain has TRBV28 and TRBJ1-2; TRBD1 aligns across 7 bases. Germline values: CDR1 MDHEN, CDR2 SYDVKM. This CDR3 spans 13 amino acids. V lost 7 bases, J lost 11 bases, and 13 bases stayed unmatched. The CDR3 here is CASTLGQGVRYTF. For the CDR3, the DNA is TGTGCCAGCACTTTGGGGCAGGGGGTTCGGTACACCTTC.

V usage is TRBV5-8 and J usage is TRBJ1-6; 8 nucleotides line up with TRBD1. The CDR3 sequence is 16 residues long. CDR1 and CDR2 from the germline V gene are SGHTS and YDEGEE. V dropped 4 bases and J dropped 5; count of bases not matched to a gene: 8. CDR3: CASSPDRALNNSPLHF. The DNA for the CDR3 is TGTGCCAGCAGCCCGGACAGGGCTTTAAATAATTCACCCCTCCACTTT.

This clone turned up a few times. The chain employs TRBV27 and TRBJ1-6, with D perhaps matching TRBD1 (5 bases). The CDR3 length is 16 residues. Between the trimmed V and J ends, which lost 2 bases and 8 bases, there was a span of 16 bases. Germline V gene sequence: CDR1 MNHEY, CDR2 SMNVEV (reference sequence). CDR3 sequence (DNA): TGTGCCAGCAGTTTAGTCCGGGGGACCCCTGATTCACCCCTCCACTTT. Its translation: CASSLVRGTPDSPLHF.

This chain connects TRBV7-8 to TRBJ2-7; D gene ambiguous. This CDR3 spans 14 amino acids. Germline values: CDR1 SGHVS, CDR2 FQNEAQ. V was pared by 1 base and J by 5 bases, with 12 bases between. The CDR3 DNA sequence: TGTGCCAGCAGCTTAGGTGGTAGCAGCCACGAGCAGTACTTC. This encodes CASSLGGSSHEQYF.